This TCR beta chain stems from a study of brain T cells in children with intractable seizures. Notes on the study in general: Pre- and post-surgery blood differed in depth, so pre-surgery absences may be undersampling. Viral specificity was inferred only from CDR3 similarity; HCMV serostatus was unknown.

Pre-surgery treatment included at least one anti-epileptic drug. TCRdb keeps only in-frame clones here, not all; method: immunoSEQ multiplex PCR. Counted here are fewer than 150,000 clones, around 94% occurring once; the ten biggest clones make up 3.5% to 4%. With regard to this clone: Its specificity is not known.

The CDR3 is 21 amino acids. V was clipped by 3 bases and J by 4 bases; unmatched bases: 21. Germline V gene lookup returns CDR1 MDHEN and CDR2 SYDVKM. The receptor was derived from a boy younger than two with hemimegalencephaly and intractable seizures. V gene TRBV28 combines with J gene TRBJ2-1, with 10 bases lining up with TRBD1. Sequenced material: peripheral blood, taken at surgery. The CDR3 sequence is CASSFPTRQGAYPVGYNEQFF. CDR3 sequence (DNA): TGTGCCAGCAGTTTCCCAACCAGACAGGGGGCTTACCCGGTGGGATACAATGAGCAGTTCTTC. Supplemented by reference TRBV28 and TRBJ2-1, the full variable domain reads DVKVTQSSRYLVKRTGEKVFLECVQDMDHENMFWYRQDPGLGLRLIYFSYDVKMKEKGDIPEGYSVSREKKERFSLILESASTNQTSMYLCASSFPTRQGAYPVGYNEQFFGPGTRLTVL.